The clone carrying this TCR beta chain was detected once. Its antigen is currently unknown. Libraries were prepared by immunoSEQ multiplex PCR; TCRdb keeps only in-frame clonotypes and omits some of them. The table includes about 68,000 clones, roughly nine tenths detected once. This sample is part of a study of OX40 agonist ivuxolimab in advanced cancers. Study-level information: Patients received the agonistic anti-OX40 (CD134) antibody ivuxolimab. Patients receiving dose escalation had hepatocellular carcinoma, melanoma, renal cell or head and neck cancer. Notes on the study in general: Researchers report that CD8+ T cells had, on average, more expanded clones than CD4+. At doses 0.1 to 3.0 mg/kg, CD4+ and CD8+ clones expanded.

J was trimmed by 3 bases and V by 5 bases; bases with no gene match: 5. The germline V gene encodes CDR1 SNHLY and CDR2 FYNNEI. The CDR3 is made up of 15 amino acids. The chain links TRBV2 to TRBJ2-3, with 10 bases fitting TRBD1. The starting material was CD4+ or CD8+ T cells sorted from blood, obtained in a trial of the OX40 agonist ivuxolimab. This sequence originates from an adult with an advanced solid tumor such as melanoma, head and neck, liver or kidney cancer. The CDR3 DNA reads as TGTGCCAGCAGTCCAAGGACAGGGGGTACAGATACGCAGTATTTT. This gives the protein CASSPRTGGTDTQYF.